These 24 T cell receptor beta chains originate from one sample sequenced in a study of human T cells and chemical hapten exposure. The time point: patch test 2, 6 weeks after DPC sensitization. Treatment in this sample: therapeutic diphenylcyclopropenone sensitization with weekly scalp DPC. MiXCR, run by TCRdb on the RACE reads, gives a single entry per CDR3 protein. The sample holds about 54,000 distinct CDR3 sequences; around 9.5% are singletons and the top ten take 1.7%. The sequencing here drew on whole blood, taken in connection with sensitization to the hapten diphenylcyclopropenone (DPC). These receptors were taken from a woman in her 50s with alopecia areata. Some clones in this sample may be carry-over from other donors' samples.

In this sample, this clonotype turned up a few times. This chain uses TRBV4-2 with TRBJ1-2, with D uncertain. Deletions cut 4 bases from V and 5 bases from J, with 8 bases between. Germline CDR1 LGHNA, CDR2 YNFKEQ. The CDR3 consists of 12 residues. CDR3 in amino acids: CASSPIGYGYTF. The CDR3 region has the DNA TGTGCCAGCAGCCCAATAGGGTATGGCTACACCTTC.

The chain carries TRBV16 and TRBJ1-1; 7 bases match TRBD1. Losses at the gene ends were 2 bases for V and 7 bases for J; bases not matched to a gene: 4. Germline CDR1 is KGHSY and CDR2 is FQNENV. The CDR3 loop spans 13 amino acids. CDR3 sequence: CASSQEPGGEAFF. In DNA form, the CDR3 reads TGTGCCAGCAGCCAAGAGCCAGGGGGTGAAGCTTTCTTT.

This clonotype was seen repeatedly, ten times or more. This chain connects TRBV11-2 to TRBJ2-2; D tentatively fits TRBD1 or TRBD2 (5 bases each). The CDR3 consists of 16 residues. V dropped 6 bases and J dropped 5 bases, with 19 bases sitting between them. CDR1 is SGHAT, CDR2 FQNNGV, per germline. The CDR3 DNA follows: TGTGCCAGCAGGAGGACGGGGCAGCATCGTACCGGGGAGCTGTTTTTT. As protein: CASRRTGQHRTGELFF.

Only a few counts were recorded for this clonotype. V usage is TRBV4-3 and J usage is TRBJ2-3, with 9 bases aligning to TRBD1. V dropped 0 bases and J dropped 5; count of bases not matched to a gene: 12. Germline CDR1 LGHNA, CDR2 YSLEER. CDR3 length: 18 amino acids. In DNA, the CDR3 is TGCGCCAGCAGCCAAGATCTTGGCGGACAGGGGTGGGGAGATACGCAGTATTTT. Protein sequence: CASSQDLGGQGWGDTQYF.

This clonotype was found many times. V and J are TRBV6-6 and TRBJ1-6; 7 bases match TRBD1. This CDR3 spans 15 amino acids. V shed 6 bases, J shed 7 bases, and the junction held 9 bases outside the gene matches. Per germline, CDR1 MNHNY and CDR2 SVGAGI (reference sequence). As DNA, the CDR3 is TGTGCCAGCAGACCACCGACAGGGTCAAATTCACCCCTCCACTTT. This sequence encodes CASRPPTGSNSPLHF.

The CDR3 protein is CAGTEFNEKLFF. CDR3 coding DNA: TGTGCCGGTACAGAGTTTAATGAAAAACTGTTTTTT. This rearrangement joins TRBV2 to TRBJ1-4; D remains ambiguous. The V gene's germline CDR1 is SNHLY and CDR2 FYNNEI. V was shortened by 11 bases and J by 4 bases, with 11 bases between the two germline ends. The CDR3 loop spans 12 amino acids.

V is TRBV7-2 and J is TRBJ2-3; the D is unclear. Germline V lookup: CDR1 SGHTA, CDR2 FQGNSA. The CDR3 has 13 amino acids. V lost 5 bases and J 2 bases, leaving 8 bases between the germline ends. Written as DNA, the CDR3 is TGTGCCAGCAGCATCCCGAACACAGATACGCAGTATTTT. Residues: CASSIPNTDTQYF.

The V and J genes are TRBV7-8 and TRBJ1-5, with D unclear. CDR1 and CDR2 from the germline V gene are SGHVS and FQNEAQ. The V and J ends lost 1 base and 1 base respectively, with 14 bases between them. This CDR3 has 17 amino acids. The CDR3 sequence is CASSLEVLRGSNQPQHF. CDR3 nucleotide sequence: TGTGCCAGCAGCTTAGAGGTCCTTCGAGGGAGCAATCAGCCCCAGCATTTT.

This CDR3 is CASSTTVPSTDTQYF. Written as DNA, the CDR3 is TGCGCCAGCAGCACCACCGTACCTAGCACAGATACGCAGTATTTT. The rearrangement uses TRBV5-1 and TRBJ2-3, with D unclear. V was shortened by 4 bases and J by 0 bases, with 12 bases between the two germline ends. Germline CDR1 is SGHRS and CDR2 is YFSETQ. The length of the CDR3 is 15 residues.

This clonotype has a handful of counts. The CDR3, as DNA: TGTGCCAGCAGCTTAGGCCCGGGAGATACGCAGTATTTT. This codes for CASSLGPGDTQYF. This chain links TRBV11-2 with TRBJ2-3; the D is unclear. This CDR3 is built from 13 residues. V lost 1 base, J lost 5 bases, and 7 bases lay in between. Germline lookup yields CDR1 SGHAT and CDR2 FQNNGV.

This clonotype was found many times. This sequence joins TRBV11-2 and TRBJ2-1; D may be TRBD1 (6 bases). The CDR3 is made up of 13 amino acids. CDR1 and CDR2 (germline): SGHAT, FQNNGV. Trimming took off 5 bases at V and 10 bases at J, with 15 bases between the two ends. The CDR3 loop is CASSPSRGLEQFF. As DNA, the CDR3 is TGTGCCAGCAGCCCCAGCAGGGGTCTCGAGCAGTTCTTC.

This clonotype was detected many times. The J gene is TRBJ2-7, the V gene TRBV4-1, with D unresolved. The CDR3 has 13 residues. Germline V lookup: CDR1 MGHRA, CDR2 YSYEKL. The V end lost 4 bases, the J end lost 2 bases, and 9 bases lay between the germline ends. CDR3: CASSPAAAYEQYF. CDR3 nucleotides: TGCGCCAGCAGCCCTGCCGCTGCCTACGAGCAGTACTTC.

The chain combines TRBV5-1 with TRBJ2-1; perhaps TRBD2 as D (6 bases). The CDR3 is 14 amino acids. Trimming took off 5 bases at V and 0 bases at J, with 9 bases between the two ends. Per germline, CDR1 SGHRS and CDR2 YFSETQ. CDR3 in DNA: TGCGCCAGCAGGGGCGGGGTCTCCTACAATGAGCAGTTCTTC. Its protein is CASRGGVSYNEQFF.

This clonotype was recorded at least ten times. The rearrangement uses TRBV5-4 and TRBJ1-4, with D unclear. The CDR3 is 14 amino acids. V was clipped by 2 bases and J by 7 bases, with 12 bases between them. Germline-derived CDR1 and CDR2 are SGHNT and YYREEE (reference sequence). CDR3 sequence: CASSFSGLGEKLFF. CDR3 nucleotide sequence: TGTGCCAGCAGCTTTTCAGGTCTTGGTGAAAAACTGTTTTTT.

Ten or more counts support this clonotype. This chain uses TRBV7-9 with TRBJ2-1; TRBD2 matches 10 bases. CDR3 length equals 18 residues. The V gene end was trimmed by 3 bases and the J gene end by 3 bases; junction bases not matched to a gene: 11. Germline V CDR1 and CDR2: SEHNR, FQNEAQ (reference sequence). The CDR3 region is CASSFYISGRIGYNEQFF. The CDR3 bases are TGTGCCAGCAGCTTCTATATTAGCGGGAGGATCGGCTACAATGAGCAGTTCTTC.

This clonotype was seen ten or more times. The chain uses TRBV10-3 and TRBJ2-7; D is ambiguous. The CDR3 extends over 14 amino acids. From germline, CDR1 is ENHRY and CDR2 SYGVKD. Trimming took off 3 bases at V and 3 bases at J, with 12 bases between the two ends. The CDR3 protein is CAISDPDGIYEQYF. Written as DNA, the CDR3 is TGTGCCATCAGTGATCCAGATGGAATCTACGAGCAGTACTTC.

The DNA of the CDR3 is TGCAGCGTCGCCGACTCGCCCCGTCCGGAGACCCAGTACTTC. As protein: CSVADSPRPETQYF. V usage is TRBV29-1 and J usage is TRBJ2-5; D call uncertain. The V gene lost 6 bases and the J gene lost 5 bases, with 19 bases spanning the gap. CDR3 length equals 14 residues. Germline-derived CDR1 and CDR2 are SQVTM and ANQGSEA.

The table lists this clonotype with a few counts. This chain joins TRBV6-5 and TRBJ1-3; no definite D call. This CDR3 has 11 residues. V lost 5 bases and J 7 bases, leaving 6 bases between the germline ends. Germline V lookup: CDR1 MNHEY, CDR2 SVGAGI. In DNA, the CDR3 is TGTGCCAGCAGTGACGGCAACACCATATATTTT. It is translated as CASSDGNTIYF.

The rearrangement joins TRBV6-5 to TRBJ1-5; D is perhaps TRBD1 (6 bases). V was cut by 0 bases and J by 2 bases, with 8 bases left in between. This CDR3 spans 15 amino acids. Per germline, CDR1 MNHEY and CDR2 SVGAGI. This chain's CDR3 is CASSYSNRGNQPQHF. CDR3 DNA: TGTGCCAGCAGTTACTCGAACAGGGGCAATCAGCCCCAGCATTTT.

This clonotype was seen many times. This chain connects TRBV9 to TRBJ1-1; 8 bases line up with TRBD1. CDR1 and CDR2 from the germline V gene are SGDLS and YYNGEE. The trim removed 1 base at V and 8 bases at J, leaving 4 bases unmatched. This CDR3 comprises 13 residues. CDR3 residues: CASSVQGAMEAFF. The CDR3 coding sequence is TGTGCCAGCAGCGTACAGGGGGCTATGGAAGCTTTCTTT. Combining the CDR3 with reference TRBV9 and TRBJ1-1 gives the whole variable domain DSGVTQTPKHLITATGQRVTLRCSPRSGDLSVYWYQQSLDQGLQFLIQYYNGEERAKGNILERFSAQQFPDLHSELNLSSLELGDSALYFCASSVQGAMEAFFGQGTRLTVV.

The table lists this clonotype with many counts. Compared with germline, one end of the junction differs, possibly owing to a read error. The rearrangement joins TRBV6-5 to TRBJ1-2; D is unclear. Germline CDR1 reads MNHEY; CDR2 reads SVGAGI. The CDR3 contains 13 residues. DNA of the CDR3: TGTGCCAGCAGTTACCCGGGGAGGGAAGAAAAGGCCTTC. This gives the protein CASSYPGREEKAF.

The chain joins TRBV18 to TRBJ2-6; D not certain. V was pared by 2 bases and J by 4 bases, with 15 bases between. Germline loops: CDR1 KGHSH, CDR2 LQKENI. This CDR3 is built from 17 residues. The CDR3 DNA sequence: TGTGCCAGCTCACCAGAATTATCCGGTGGCGGGGCCAACGTCCTGACTTTC. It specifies CASSPELSGGGANVLTF. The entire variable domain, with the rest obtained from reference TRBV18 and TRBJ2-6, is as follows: NAGVMQNPRHLVRRRGQEARLRCSPMKGHSHVYWYRQLPEEGLKFMVYLQKENIIDESGMPKERFSAEFPKEGPSILRIQQVVRGDSAAYFCASSPELSGGGANVLTFGAGSRLTVL.

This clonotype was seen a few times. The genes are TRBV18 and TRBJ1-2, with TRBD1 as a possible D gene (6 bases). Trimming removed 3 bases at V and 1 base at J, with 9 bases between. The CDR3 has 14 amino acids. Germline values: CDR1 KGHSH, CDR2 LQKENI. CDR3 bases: TGTGCCAGCTCACCCATGGACAGTAACTATGGCTACACCTTC. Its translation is CASSPMDSNYGYTF.

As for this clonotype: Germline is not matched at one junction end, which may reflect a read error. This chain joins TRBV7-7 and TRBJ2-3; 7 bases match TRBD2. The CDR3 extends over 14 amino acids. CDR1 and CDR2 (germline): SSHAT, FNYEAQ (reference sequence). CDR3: CASSSSGEGDTQYF. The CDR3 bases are TGTGCTAGCAGCTCCAGCGGGGAGGGAGATACGCAGTATTTT.